This T cell receptor beta chain was obtained from a study of monozygotic twins with inflammatory bowel disease. Regarding the study as a whole: IBD patients exhibited fewer clonotypes shared with other individuals than healthy twins, particularly with disease activity.

From its re-call of the 5' RACE reads, TCRdb lists each CDR3 protein once, without DNA. The repertoire table contains roughly 100,000 distinct CDR3 sequences. About this clonotype itself: Its antigen remains unknown.

The CDR3 consists of 15 residues. The germline gives CDR1 MNHEY, CDR2 SMNVEV (reference sequence). The source material was blood. This chain uses TRBV27 with TRBJ2-1; TCRdb's D call, TRBD1, is unchecked because there is no DNA. The source is a human donor with ulcerative colitis or Crohn's disease, or a healthy co-twin of an affected twin (not recorded which). The CDR3 is CASNSRGPAYNEQFF.